One and the same sample provided the 17 T cell receptor beta chains below, sequenced in a study of T cells in Graves' hyperthyroidism and ophthalmopathy. Researchers amplified the TCR beta CDR3 regions from RNA transcripts. In the first-round RT-PCR of the TCR CDR3, the HTBI primer set was used. From the multiplex PCR reads, TCRdb called clonotypes with MiXCR, one entry per CDR3 protein. The sample carries approximately 430,000 distinct CDR3 sequences, around 14% recorded once. Material for sequencing was blood. Every receptor here comes from a woman in her late teens or twenties with Graves' hyperthyroidism.

The V gene is TRBV4-1, the J gene TRBJ2-3, with 7 nucleotides matching TRBD1. Trimming at V came to 2 bases and at J to 0 bases, leaving 8 bases not matched to a gene. The CDR3 totals 17 residues. In germline, CDR1 is MGHRA, CDR2 YSYEKL. CDR3: CASSQSVTGISTDTQYF. Here the CDR3 DNA reads TGCGCCAGCAGCCAAAGTGTGACAGGGATTAGCACAGATACGCAGTATTTT.

This clonotype turned up a few times. V usage is TRBV20-1 and J usage is TRBJ2-6; no clear D. The CDR3 contains 12 residues. Trimming left V 5 bases short and J 1 base short, with 3 bases between. Germline CDR1 DFQATT, CDR2 SNEGSKA (reference sequence). This CDR3 is CSAGSGANVLTF. For the CDR3, the DNA is TGCAGTGCTGGGTCTGGGGCCAACGTCCTGACTTTC.

The chain is built from TRBV6-1 and TRBJ1-5; TRBD1 might be the D (6 bases). In germline, CDR1 is MNHNS, CDR2 SASEGT. V lost 5 bases, J lost 1 base, and 21 bases lay in between. This CDR3 is 18 amino acids long. CDR3 bases: TGTGCCAGCAGTTACCTCTACAGGGATTCGGGAAGCAATCAGCCCCAGCATTTT. As protein: CASSYLYRDSGSNQPQHF.

The J gene is TRBJ2-3, the V gene TRBV20-1, with a tentative D call TRBD2 (5 bases). Germline values: CDR1 DFQATT, CDR2 SNEGSKA (reference sequence). The CDR3 covers 14 residues. V lost 5 bases to trimming and J lost 2 bases, with 14 bases between them. The CDR3 DNA sequence: TGCAGTGCTGAGAGGTCGGGGTTCACAGATACGCAGTATTTT. It encodes CSAERSGFTDTQYF.

This clonotype was recorded at least ten times. The chain combines TRBV12-3 or TRBV12-4 with TRBJ2-1; D is perhaps TRBD2 (5 bases). The CDR3 runs to 15 residues. Trimming shortened V by 5 bases and J by 6 bases, and 17 bases separated the two germline ends. CDR3 in amino acids: CASSPLRLAGNEQFF. In DNA form, the CDR3 reads TGTGCCAGCAGTCCCCTCCGTCTAGCTGGCAATGAGCAGTTCTTC.

The V call is TRBV27, the J call TRBJ1-4; 10 bases agree with TRBD1. Germline CDR1 is MNHEY and CDR2 is SMNVEV (reference sequence). This CDR3 is 17 amino acids long. Losses at the gene ends were 5 bases for V and 7 bases for J; bases not matched to a gene: 13. This CDR3 is CASSPGQGFSVGEKLFF. For the CDR3, the DNA is TGTGCCAGCAGTCCGGGACAGGGGTTCAGCGTCGGTGAAAAACTGTTTTTT.

The V gene is TRBV7-9, the J gene TRBJ1-5, with a possible D match to TRBD1 (5 bases). CDR3 length equals 16 residues. Germline values: CDR1 SEHNR, CDR2 FQNEAQ (reference sequence). V lost 5 bases to trimming and J lost 1 base, with 15 bases between them. The chain's CDR3 is CASSAEGLGSNQPQHF. CDR3 DNA sequence: TGTGCCAGCAGCGCGGAGGGGCTAGGGAGCAATCAGCCCCAGCATTTT.

This clonotype was seen repeatedly, ten times or more. The chain carries TRBV3-1 and TRBJ2-1, with 15 nucleotides matching TRBD2. Trimming at V came to 4 bases and at J to 3 bases, leaving 4 bases not matched to a gene. This CDR3 is built from 17 residues. The V gene's germline CDR1 is LGHDT and CDR2 YNNKEL (reference sequence). The CDR3: CASSPWGLAGGYNEQFF. CDR3 coding DNA: TGTGCCAGCAGCCCTTGGGGACTAGCGGGAGGCTACAATGAGCAGTTCTTC.

This clonotype was counted ten times or more. The chain links TRBV20-1 to TRBJ2-3; 11 positions match TRBD2. Trimming cost V 2 bases and J 2 bases; bases outside gene matches: 3. The CDR3 spans 15 residues. Germline V gene sequence: CDR1 DFQATT, CDR2 SNEGSKA (reference sequence). CDR3 sequence (DNA): TGCAGTGCTAGACGACTAGCGGGGACCACAGATACGCAGTATTTT. Residues: CSARRLAGTTDTQYF.

This clonotype occurred a few times. CDR3 nucleotide sequence: TGCGCCAGCAGACCCCGGGACAGGGCCTACGAGCAGTACTTC. Translating gives CASRPRDRAYEQYF. This chain uses TRBV5-1 with TRBJ2-7; TRBD1 agrees at 9 bases. The CDR3 consists of 14 residues. CDR1 and CDR2 (germline): SGHRS, YFSETQ. J was trimmed by 2 bases and V by 5 bases; bases with no gene match: 5.

The chain's CDR3 is CASEGPGVQYF. The CDR3, as DNA: TGTGCCAGCGAAGGCCCCGGAGTTCAGTACTTC. The chain joins TRBV6-1 to TRBJ2-4; no reliable D call. Germline lookup yields CDR1 MNHNS and CDR2 SASEGT. The CDR3 spans 11 residues. The V end lost 8 bases, the J end lost 11 bases, and 13 bases lay between the germline ends.

This clonotype came up a few times. The chain links TRBV20-1 to TRBJ1-4; D might be TRBD1 (6 bases). This CDR3 has 18 residues. V lost 3 bases to trimming and J lost 2 bases, with 22 bases between them. CDR1 is DFQATT, CDR2 SNEGSKA, per germline (reference sequence). The CDR3 sequence: CSASFGLAGGATNEKLFF. The DNA of the CDR3 is TGCAGTGCTAGCTTCGGACTAGCGGGGGGCGCGACTAATGAAAAACTGTTTTTT.

This clonotype occurred many times. The rearrangement links TRBV5-5 to TRBJ2-5, with 7 bases lining up with TRBD1. CDR1 is SGHKS, CDR2 YYEKEE, per germline (reference sequence). The CDR3 loop spans 15 amino acids. The V gene end was trimmed by 4 bases and the J gene end by 2 bases; junction bases not matched to a gene: 8. CDR3 residues: CASSQMTGLQETQYF. For the CDR3, the DNA is TGTGCCAGCAGCCAGATGACAGGGCTGCAAGAGACCCAGTACTTC. The full variable domain, rest sourced from reference TRBV5-5 and TRBJ2-5, is DAGVTQSPTHLIKTRGQQVTLRCSPISGHKSVSWYQQVLGQGPQFIFQYYEKEERGRGNFPDRFSARQFPNYSSELNVNALLLGDSALYLCASSQMTGLQETQYFGPGTRLLVL.

This clonotype was observed a few times. This sequence joins TRBV9 and TRBJ2-7; 11 bases line up with TRBD2. The CDR3 is 17 residues long. Germline CDR1 and CDR2: SGDLS and YYNGEE. V shed 0 bases and J 4 bases; nucleotides not matched to a gene: 9. The CDR3 DNA reads as TGTGCCAGCAGCGTAGCTCCGACTAGCGGGGCTTTATACGAGCAGTACTTC. Protein product: CASSVAPTSGALYEQYF.

The rearrangement uses TRBV7-9 and TRBJ2-1; 9 nucleotides line up with TRBD2. CDR1 is SEHNR, CDR2 FQNEAQ, per germline (reference sequence). J gave up 6 bases and V 5 bases, and 2 bases lay outside the gene matches. The CDR3 runs 13 residues. The CDR3 here is CASSRGLANEQFF. As DNA, the CDR3 is TGTGCCAGCAGCAGGGGACTAGCCAATGAGCAGTTCTTC.

About this clonotype: A read error may explain this, as a much larger clone is one base away. The chain couples TRBV7-6 to TRBJ2-1; D might be TRBD2 (6 bases). This CDR3 region has 17 residues. Germline values: CDR1 SGHVS, CDR2 FNYEAQ. Written as DNA, the CDR3 is TGTGCCAGCAGCTTAGTATGGCGGGGCTCCTCCTACAATGAGCGGTTCTTC. This codes for CASSLVWRGSSYNERFF. Based on the CDR3 plus reference TRBV7-6 and TRBJ2-1, the full variable domain is GAGVSQSPRYKVTKRGQDVALRCDPISGHVSLYWYRQALGQGPEFLTYFNYEAQQDKSGLPNDRFSAERPEGSISTLTIQRTEQRDSAMYRCASSLVWRGSSYNERFFGPGTRLTVL.

This clonotype was observed a handful of times. The chain couples TRBV5-1 to TRBJ2-7, with 8 nucleotides matching TRBD1. CDR3 size: 14 residues. Germline CDR1 and CDR2: SGHRS and YFSETQ. The V and J ends lost 3 bases and 3 bases, in that order; junction bases with no gene match: 5. DNA of the CDR3: TGCGCCAGCAGCTCGGGACAGGACGACTACGAGCAGTACTTC. This translates into CASSSGQDDYEQYF. The complete variable domain, with remaining parts taken from reference TRBV5-1 and TRBJ2-7, reads KAGVTQTPRYLIKTRGQQVTLSCSPISGHRSVSWYQQTPGQGLQFLFEYFSETQRNKGNFPGRFSGRQFSNSRSEMNVSTLELGDSALYLCASSSGQDDYEQYFGPGTRLTVT.